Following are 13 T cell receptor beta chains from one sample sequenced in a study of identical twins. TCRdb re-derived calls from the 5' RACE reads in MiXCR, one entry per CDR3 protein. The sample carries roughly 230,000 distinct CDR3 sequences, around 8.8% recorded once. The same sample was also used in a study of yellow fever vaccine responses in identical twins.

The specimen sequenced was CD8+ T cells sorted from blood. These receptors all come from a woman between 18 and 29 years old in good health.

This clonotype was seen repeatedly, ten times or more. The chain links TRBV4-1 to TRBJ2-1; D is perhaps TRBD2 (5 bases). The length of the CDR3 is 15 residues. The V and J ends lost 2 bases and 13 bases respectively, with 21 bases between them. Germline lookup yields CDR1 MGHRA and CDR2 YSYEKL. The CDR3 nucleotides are TGCGCCAGCAGCCAATTAGGTCGGGATAGGTCTTCCCAGTTCTTC. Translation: CASSQLGRDRSSQFF.

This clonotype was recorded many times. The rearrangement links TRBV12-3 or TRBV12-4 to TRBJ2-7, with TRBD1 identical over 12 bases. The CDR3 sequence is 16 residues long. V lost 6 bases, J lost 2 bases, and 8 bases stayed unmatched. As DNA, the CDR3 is TGTGCCAGCAGCCCGACCGGGACAGGGGGCCCCTACGAGCAGTACTTC. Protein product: CASSPTGTGGPYEQYF.

The CDR3 sequence: CSVPGADYGYTF. CDR3 nucleotide sequence: TGCAGCGTCCCAGGAGCAGACTATGGCTACACCTTC. The V call is TRBV29-1, the J call TRBJ1-2; D is unresolved. Per the germline V gene, CDR1 is SQVTM and CDR2 is ANQGSEA. The CDR3 is 12 residues long. Trimming took 6 bases from V and 3 from J, leaving 11 bases between them.

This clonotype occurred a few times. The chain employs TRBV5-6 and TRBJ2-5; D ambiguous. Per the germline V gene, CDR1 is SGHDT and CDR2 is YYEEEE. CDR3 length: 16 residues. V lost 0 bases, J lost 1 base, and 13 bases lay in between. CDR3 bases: TGTGCCAGCAGCTTGGCCAATTTTAGCCCCCAAGAGACCCAGTACTTC. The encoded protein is CASSLANFSPQETQYF.

This CDR3 is CASTAGVRTDTQYF. Written as DNA, the CDR3 is TGTGCCAGCACGGCGGGAGTTCGCACAGATACGCAGTATTTT. This chain links TRBV12-3 or TRBV12-4 with TRBJ2-3, with 7 bases lining up with TRBD2. V was clipped by 7 bases and J by 1 base; unmatched bases: 5. The CDR3 contains 14 residues.

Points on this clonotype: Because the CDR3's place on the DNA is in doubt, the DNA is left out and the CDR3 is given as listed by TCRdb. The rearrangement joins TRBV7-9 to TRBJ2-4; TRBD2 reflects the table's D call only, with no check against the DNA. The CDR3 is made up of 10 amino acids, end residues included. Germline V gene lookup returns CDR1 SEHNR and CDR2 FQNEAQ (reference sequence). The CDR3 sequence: CALELEYLCF.

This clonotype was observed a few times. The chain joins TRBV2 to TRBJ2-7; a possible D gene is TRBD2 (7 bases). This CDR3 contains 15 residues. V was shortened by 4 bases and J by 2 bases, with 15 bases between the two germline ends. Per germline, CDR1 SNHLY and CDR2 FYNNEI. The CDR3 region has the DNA TGTGCCAGCAGTGGGGTGTGGGGGGGCACCTACGAGCAGTACTTC. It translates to CASSGVWGGTYEQYF.

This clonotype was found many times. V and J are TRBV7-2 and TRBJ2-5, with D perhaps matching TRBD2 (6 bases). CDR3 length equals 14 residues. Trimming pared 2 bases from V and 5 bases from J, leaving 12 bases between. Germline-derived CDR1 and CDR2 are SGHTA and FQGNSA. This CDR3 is CASSLPGVWETQYF. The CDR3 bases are TGTGCCAGCAGCTTACCGGGAGTATGGGAGACCCAGTACTTC. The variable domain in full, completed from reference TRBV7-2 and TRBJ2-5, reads GAGVSQSPSNKVTEKGKDVELRCDPISGHTALYWYRQSLGQGLEFLIYFQGNSAPDKSGLPSDRFSAERTGGSVSTLTIQRTQQEDSAVYLCASSLPGVWETQYFGPGTRLLVL.

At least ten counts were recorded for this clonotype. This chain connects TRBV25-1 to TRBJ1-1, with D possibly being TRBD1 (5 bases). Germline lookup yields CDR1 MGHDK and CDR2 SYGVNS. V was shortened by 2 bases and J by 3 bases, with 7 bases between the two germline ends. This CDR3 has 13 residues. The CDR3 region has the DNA TGTGCCAGCAGTGAAGTAGGGGACACTGAAGCTTTCTTT. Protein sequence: CASSEVGDTEAFF.

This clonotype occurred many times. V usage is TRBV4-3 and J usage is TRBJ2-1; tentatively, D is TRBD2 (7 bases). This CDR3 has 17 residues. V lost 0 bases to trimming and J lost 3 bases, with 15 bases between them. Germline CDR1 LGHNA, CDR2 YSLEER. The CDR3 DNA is TGCGCCAGCAGCCAAGATAGGGGGGGGCCTATCTACAATGAGCAGTTCTTC. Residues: CASSQDRGGPIYNEQFF.

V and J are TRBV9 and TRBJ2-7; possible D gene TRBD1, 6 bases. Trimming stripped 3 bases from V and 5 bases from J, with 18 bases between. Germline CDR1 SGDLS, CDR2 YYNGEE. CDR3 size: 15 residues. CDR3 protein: CASSGSTGIGDEQYF. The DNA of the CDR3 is TGTGCCAGCAGCGGCTCTACAGGGATCGGCGACGAGCAGTACTTC. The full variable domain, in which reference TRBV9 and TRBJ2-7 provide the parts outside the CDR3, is DSGVTQTPKHLITATGQRVTLRCSPRSGDLSVYWYQQSLDQGLQFLIQYYNGEERAKGNILERFSAQQFPDLHSELNLSSLELGDSALYFCASSGSTGIGDEQYFGPGTRLTVT.

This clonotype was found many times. CDR3 nucleotide sequence: TGTGCCAGCAGTTACTCGATAGGACCACCACAAGAGACCCAGTACTTC. It translates to CASSYSIGPPQETQYF. The chain recombines TRBV6-5 with TRBJ2-5; D is uncertain. The CDR3 extends over 16 amino acids. Trimming pared 0 bases from V and 2 bases from J, leaving 13 bases between. Germline V lookup: CDR1 MNHEY, CDR2 SVGAGI.

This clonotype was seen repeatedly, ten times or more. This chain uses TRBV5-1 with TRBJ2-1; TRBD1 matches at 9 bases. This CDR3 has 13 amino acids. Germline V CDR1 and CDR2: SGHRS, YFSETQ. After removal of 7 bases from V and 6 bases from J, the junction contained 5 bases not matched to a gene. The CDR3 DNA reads TGCGCCAGCTTGGGACAGGGAGGCAATGAGCAGTTCTTC. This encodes CASLGQGGNEQFF.